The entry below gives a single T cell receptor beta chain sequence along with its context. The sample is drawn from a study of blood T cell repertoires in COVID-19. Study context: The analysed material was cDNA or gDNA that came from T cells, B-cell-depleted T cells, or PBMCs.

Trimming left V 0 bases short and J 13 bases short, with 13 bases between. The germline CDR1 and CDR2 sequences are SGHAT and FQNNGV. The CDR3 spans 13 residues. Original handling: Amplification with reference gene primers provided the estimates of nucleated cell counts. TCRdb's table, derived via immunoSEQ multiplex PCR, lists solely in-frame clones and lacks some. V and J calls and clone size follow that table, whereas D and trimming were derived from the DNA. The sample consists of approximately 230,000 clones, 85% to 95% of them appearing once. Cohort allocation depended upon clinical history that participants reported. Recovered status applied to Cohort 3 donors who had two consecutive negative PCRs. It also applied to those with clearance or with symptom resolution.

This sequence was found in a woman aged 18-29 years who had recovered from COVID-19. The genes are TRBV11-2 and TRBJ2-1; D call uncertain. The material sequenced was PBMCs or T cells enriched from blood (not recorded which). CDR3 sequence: CASSLDLMEIQFF. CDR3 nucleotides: TGTGCCAGCAGCTTAGATCTGATGGAGATACAGTTCTTC. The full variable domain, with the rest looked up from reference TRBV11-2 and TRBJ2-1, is EAGVAQSPRYKIIEKRQSVAFWCNPISGHATLYWYQQILGQGPKLLIQFQNNGVVDDSQLPKDRFSAERLKGVDSTLKIQPAKLEDSAVYLCASSLDLMEIQFFGPGTRLTVL.